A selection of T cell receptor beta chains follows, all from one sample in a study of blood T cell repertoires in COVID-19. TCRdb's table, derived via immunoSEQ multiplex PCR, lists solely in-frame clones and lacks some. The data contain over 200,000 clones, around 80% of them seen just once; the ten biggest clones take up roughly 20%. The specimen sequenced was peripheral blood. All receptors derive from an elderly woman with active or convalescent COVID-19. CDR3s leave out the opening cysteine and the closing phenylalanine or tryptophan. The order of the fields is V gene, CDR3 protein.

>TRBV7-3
ASSTTTYAEAF
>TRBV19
ASSIYEGVYGYT
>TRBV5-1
ASSLYASDSYEQY
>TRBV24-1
ATGNSGLPWETQY
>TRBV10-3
ATTRAAGTDTQY
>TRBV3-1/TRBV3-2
ASSLPGAAGISNEQF
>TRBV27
ASSLRLAGGPGELF
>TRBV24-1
ATSDSRDRGNQPQH
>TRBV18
ASSPPGGAADTQY
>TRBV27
ASSQRQGFTDTQY
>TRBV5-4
ASSFRTPSTDTQY
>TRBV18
ASSPPTSSYEQY
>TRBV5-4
ASTRVQGLFAEAF
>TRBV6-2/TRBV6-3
ASSRAGIYNEQF
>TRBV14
ASSLVVYEQY
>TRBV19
ASRTRLAETYNEQF
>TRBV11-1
ASSSTGGDGYT
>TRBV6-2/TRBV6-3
ASSYGGTNYGYT
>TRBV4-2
ASSQDFRQNYGYT